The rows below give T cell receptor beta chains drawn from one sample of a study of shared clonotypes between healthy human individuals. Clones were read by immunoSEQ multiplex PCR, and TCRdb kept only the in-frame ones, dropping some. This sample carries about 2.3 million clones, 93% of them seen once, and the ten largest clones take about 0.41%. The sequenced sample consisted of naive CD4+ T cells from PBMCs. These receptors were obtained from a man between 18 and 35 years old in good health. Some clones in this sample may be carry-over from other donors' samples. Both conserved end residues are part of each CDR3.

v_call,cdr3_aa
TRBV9,CASSVTGQFTYEQYF
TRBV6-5,CASSTSLNQPQHF
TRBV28,CASSSLNGLREEGNQPQHF
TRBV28,CASSFRERQFF
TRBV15,CATSRDEKGATGYTF
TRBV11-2,CASSFIYGTGEFSYEQYF
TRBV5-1,CASSSDPGQQETQYF
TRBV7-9,CASSLAEGSGNTIYF
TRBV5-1,CASSLLGGGDTEAFF
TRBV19,CASSRTGGFRSQPQHF
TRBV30,CAWDLQGPF
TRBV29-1,CSVLLGADTQYF
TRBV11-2,CASSLWTSGYEQYF
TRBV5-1,CASSFSSNTEAFF
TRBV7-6,CASSRRGYSGSRTGELFF
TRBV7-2,CASSSQGASQPQHF
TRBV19,CASSAGGTQVAGELFF
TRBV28,CASSFGTETQYF
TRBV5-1,CASSLGEGFYGYTF
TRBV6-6,CASSTGTGPKAFF
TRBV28,CASSFPATNEKLFF
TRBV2,CASSPSRYEQYF
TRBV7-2,CASSLLQGYQPQHF
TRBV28,CASSLLTSGGDEQFF
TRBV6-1,CASSERPGFGETQYF
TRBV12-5,CASGLSSTYGYTF
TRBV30,CAWMPAGPGELFF
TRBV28,CASSFFTFGQRDTEAFF
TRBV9,CASTAVGNPTDTQYF
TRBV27,CASSSPDSIRDEQYF
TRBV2,CASSSTGGLGKNIQYF
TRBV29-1,CSVKTNPSYEQYF
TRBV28,CASSSRTGRTEAFF
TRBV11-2,CASSLGELRGQYF
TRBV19,CASSILSGRRNQPQHF
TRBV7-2,CASSPGGAYYGYTF
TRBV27,CASSFYARAHEQYF
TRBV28,CASGPLGGYTF
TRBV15,CATSREVGYRGRVGTEAFF
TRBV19,CASSIDPGPSTGNTIYF
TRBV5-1,CASSLASRSTDTQYF
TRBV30,CAWDPGNEKLFF
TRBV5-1,CASSQREGDQPQHF
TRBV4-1,CASSPQWNTEAFF
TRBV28,CASSSGGSREQYF
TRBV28,CASSLRLDQQFF
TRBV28,CASSLWGFGGSFNYGYTF
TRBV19,CASSIEGPETQYF
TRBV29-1,CSAGGGTYEQYF
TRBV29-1,CSAGSRSGANVLTF
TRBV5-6,CASSLLLFSGELFF
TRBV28,CASSEYRGPWPQHF
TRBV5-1,CASSLLAGVNTEAFF
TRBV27,CASSPRTGFGYTF
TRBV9,CASSVRGGEQYF